These T cell receptor beta chains were read from a single sample in a study of shared clonotypes between healthy human individuals. This table comes from immunoSEQ multiplex PCR, and its TCRdb copy is limited to in-frame clones, with some not included. The sample consists of millions of clones, more than 85% of them appearing once. Sequencing input: naive CD4+ T cells from PBMCs. Source of these receptors: a man between 18 and 29 years old in good health. Some clones in this sample may be carry-over from other donors' samples. Each CDR3 is given with its conserved first and last residue. The D gene is left open where the match is weak. Clone size appears in some rows only: once, few, many, or a class for an expanded clone.

size,D,J,V,CDR3,DNA
-,-,TRBJ2-3,TRBV6-6,CASSSGDTQYF,TGTGCCAGCAGTAGCGGAGATACGCAGTATTTT
-,-,TRBJ2-7,TRBV11-3,CASSLGGGEQYF,TGTGCCAGCAGCTTAGGTGGGGGGGAGCAGTACTTC
-,-,TRBJ2-2,TRBV29-1,CSVVGGSNTGELFF,TGCAGCGTTGTAGGCGGGTCAAACACCGGGGAGCTGTTTTTT
once,TRBD1,TRBJ2-2,TRBV6-5,CASRAPGQPTGELFF,TGTGCCAGCAGAGCTCCGGGACAGCCAACCGGGGAGCTGTTTTTT
-,-,TRBJ2-3,TRBV9,CASSVAPQDTDTQYF,TGTGCCAGCAGCGTAGCTCCGCAGGACACAGATACGCAGTATTTT
-,TRBD1,TRBJ1-5,TRBV28,CASSLYRGNMAQHF,TGTGCCAGCAGTTTGTACAGGGGAAATATGGCCCAGCATTTT
-,TRBD2,TRBJ2-1,TRBV2,CASRPGTSGPGAWNEQFF,TGTGCCAGCAGACCTGGGACTAGCGGGCCTGGAGCCTGGAATGAGCAGTTCTTC
once,TRBD2,TRBJ2-3,TRBV7-9,CASSSTGLAGGPDTQYF,TGTGCCAGCAGCTCCACGGGACTAGCGGGAGGGCCGGATACGCAGTATTTT
-,TRBD2,TRBJ2-3,TRBV7-6,CASSRRTSGTDTQYF,TGTGCCAGCAGCAGAAGGACTAGCGGCACAGATACGCAGTATTTT
-,TRBD1,TRBJ2-7,TRBV5-6,CASSYRGRLGEQYF,TGTGCCAGCAGCTACAGGGGGCGGTTGGGCGAGCAGTACTTC
once,-,TRBJ1-1,TRBV11-2,CASSPSGGANTEAFF,TGTGCCAGCAGTCCTTCGGGGGGGGCGAACACTGAAGCTTTCTTT
-,-,TRBJ2-5,TRBV6-5,CATRTDAETQYF,TGTGCCACCAGGACAGATGCGGAGACCCAGTACTTC
once,-,TRBJ1-2,TRBV18,CASSPRQGASYGYTF,TGTGCCAGCTCACCGCGGCAGGGAGCTTCCTATGGCTACACCTTC
-,TRBD2,TRBJ2-2,TRBV7-2,CASSRRRLAGGTNTGELFF,TGTGCCAGCAGTCGACGCAGACTAGCGGGAGGAACGAACACCGGGGAGCTGTTTTTT
-,-,TRBJ1-1,TRBV20-1,CSAPGGAEAFF,TGCAGTGCCCCGGGGGGGGCTGAAGCTTTCTTT
-,-,TRBJ1-3,TRBV7-2,CASSLVLTGAGNTIYF,TGTGCCAGCAGCTTAGTACTTACGGGGGCCGGAAACACCATATATTTT
-,-,TRBJ2-7,TRBV6-1,CASSDFGDWSYEQYF,TGTGCCAGCAGTGATTTTGGGGACTGGTCCTACGAGCAGTACTTC
-,-,TRBJ2-3,TRBV5-1,CASSQRTDSTDTQYF,TGCGCCAGCAGCCAGCGGACAGATAGCACAGATACGCAGTATTTT
once,-,TRBJ2-5,TRBV2,CASSGYQETQYF,TGTGCCAGCAGTGGCTACCAAGAGACCCAGTACTTC
-,-,TRBJ2-7,TRBV28,CASRQGRAPYEQYF,TGTGCCAGCAGGCAAGGGAGAGCTCCCTACGAGCAGTACTTC
-,TRBD1,TRBJ2-2,TRBV5-4,CASRLTGGTGELFF,TGTGCCAGCCGCTTAACAGGGGGCACCGGGGAGCTGTTTTTT
-,-,TRBJ1-2,TRBV7-2,CASSLALSTGNGYTF,TGTGCCAGCAGCTTAGCGCTTAGCACAGGGAATGGCTACACCTTC
once,-,TRBJ2-1,TRBV5-1,CASSYESNSYNEQFF,TGCGCCAGCAGCTACGAGAGTAACTCTTACAATGAGCAGTTCTTC
-,TRBD2,TRBJ2-1,TRBV2,CAGKGLPYNEQFF,TGTGCCGGCAAGGGACTACCGTACAATGAGCAGTTCTTC
-,TRBD1,TRBJ2-3,TRBV4-1,CASSQAPPGQTSTDTQYF,TGCGCCAGCAGCCAAGCCCCGCCGGGACAGACTAGCACAGATACGCAGTATTTT
-,-,TRBJ2-5,TRBV7-2,CASSESTGTQYF,TGTGCCAGCAGCGAATCGACAGGGACCCAGTACTTC
-,-,TRBJ2-3,TRBV29-1,CSGEYTDTQYF,TGCAGCGGGGAATACACAGATACGCAGTATTTT
-,-,TRBJ2-7,TRBV28,CASNPSGGNSYEQYF,TGTGCCAGCAATCCATCCGGCGGGAACTCCTACGAGCAGTACTTC
-,-,TRBJ2-3,TRBV27,CASSLLQGVDTQYF,TGTGCCAGCAGTTTACTTCAGGGCGTAGATACGCAGTATTTT
-,-,TRBJ2-2,TRBV27,CASSPSDRTTGELFF,TGTGCCAGCAGTCCTTCCGACAGGACCACCGGGGAGCTGTTTTTT
few,-,TRBJ1-1,TRBV5-1,CASSTWAGLTEAFF,TGCGCCAGCAGCACGTGGGCAGGACTCACTGAAGCTTTCTTT
-,-,TRBJ2-1,TRBV30,CAWSVSGWGPDSYNEQFF,TGTGCCTGGAGTGTAAGCGGGTGGGGACCGGACTCCTACAATGAGCAGTTCTTC
-,TRBD2,TRBJ2-2,TRBV2,CASQLAGGPSGELFF,TGTGCCAGCCAGTTAGCGGGAGGGCCATCCGGGGAGCTGTTTTTT
-,-,TRBJ2-1,TRBV7-2,CASSLGLAYNEQFF,TGTGCCAGCAGCTTGGGACTTGCCTACAATGAGCAGTTCTTC
-,-,TRBJ2-6,TRBV28,CASRVAGSGANVLTF,TGTGCCAGCAGGGTTGCGGGGTCTGGGGCCAACGTCCTGACTTTC
once,TRBD2,TRBJ2-3,TRBV4-2,CASSQDIRTSGRGSSTDTQYF,TGTGCCAGCAGCCAAGATATCAGAACTAGCGGGAGGGGCTCTAGCACAGATACGCAGTATTTT
-,-,TRBJ1-2,TRBV18,CASSPSDPARGYTF,TGTGCCAGCTCACCGTCGGACCCGGCGAGAGGCTACACCTTC
-,-,TRBJ2-1,TRBV28,CASALGGGYNEQFF,TGTGCCAGCGCACTCGGAGGGGGTTACAATGAGCAGTTCTTC
few,TRBD2,TRBJ2-5,TRBV4-1,CASSQDLRTSGSFETQYF,TGCGCCAGCAGCCAAGATCTCCGAACTAGCGGGAGTTTCGAGACCCAGTACTTC
-,-,TRBJ2-7,TRBV27,CAPSGNEQYF,TGTGCCCCCTCGGGCAACGAGCAGTACTTC
-,TRBD1,TRBJ1-2,TRBV6-5,CASTSTSTGRGYTF,TGTGCCAGCACTAGCACTTCGACAGGGCGAGGCTACACCTTC